This T cell receptor beta chain is drawn from a study of monozygotic twins with inflammatory bowel disease (dated by TCRdb to about 2019). A note on the overall study: The full study comprised about 28 monozygotic twin pairs: nine German pairs (four IBD-concordant, five IBD-discordant) and 19 IBD-discordant Danish pairs. Within discordant pairs, disease-associated traits were sought mainly by comparing IBD patients with their genetically identical healthy co-twins. Each individual had, on average, about 151 000 unique TCRalpha sequences and 181 000 unique TCRbeta sequences available for analysis.

From each donor, a roughly 2.6 ml peripheral blood sample was collected into PAXgene tubes and stored at -80 degrees C. Without T cell sorting, total RNA was isolated from whole blood using the PAXgene blood miRNA kit on an automated QIAcube. Peripheral blood from monozygotic twin pairs who were concordant or discordant for inflammatory bowel disease underwent deep TCRalpha and TCRbeta repertoire profiling using unique molecular barcoding. For every twin pair, smoking habits were documented, and each individual was categorised as a current, former or never smoker. Summary of the overall study and its limitations: TCRbeta repertoire diversity, by inverse Simpson index, was decreased in IBD patients compared with their healthy co-twins. Concordant and discordant twins showed no difference in repertoire similarity, possibly because of limited statistical power. The analysis was unable to tell apart different T cell subtypes. Because patients received different immunosuppressive treatments, the repertoires may have picked up extra background noise and variability between individuals. Fewer clonotypes were shared with other individuals by IBD patients than by healthy twins, most markedly in patients showing signs of disease activity. The results gave no support for a single strong signal or clonotype linked to IBD.

Libraries were made using 5' RACE. Preparation of each TCR library used around 3.5 ug of total RNA. For each sample, cDNA synthesis was carried out in eight separate reactions using SMARTScribe reverse transcriptase. During cDNA synthesis, template switching introduced unique molecular identifiers that contained a 6-nucleotide sample barcode. TCRalpha and TCRbeta cDNA was amplified by two nested PCRs of roughly 15 and 9 cycles, with bead purification after each PCR. Before amplification, cDNA was treated with uracil DNA-glycosylase and purified using the QIAquick PCR purification kit. In the second PCR, Illumina TruSeq-compatible adapters and sample-specific barcodes were added. Library quality and concentration were checked on TapeStation and Qubit, and libraries were pooled at approximately 4.7 ng each. Pooled libraries were sequenced on an Illumina HiSeq2500 single-index Rapid Run with 2 x 100 bp reads and custom sequencing primers. As for the original processing: MiGEC version 1.2.6 was used for UMI-based consensus assembly to correct PCR and sequencing errors. MiXCR version 2.1.1 was used to carry out V(D)J alignment, clonotype assembly and CDR3 extraction. To normalise gene usage, clonotype sharing and MAIT/NKT TCR abundance, the analysis used the top 1000, 10 000 and 20 000 clonotypes per sample. Diversity was computed as the inverse Simpson index with the vegan R package after downsampling to 27 000 UMIs. Paired Mann-Whitney U tests on discordant twin pairs were used, with Benjamini-Hochberg multiple-testing correction. Each entry corresponds to one CDR3 protein sequence from reads that TCRdb reprocessed, and DNA is not given. The V and J calls here are based on TCRdb, not the publication. For this sample, the table gives 90,000 to 110,000 distinct CDR3 sequences. The top ten clonotypes cover over 10% of the sample.

To note about this clonotype: Its antigen is currently not known.

The receptor comes from a human donor with ulcerative colitis or Crohn's disease, or a healthy co-twin of an affected twin (not recorded which). Material: blood.

The CDR3: CASSWTGTDTGIYGYTF. This receptor chain uses TRBV6-5 and TRBJ1-2; absent DNA, TCRdb's TRBD1 call cannot be checked. As encoded in the germline V gene, CDR1 is MNHEY while CDR2 is SVGAGI. Counted from cysteine to phenylalanine, this CDR3 has 17 amino acids. There is no recorded DNA.